A single sample is the source of the 20 T cell receptor beta chains below, sequenced in a study of blood T cell repertoires in COVID-19. The data were produced by immunoSEQ multiplex PCR, yet TCRdb's version contains in-frame clones alone and is incomplete. This repertoire shows hundreds of thousands of clones, about nine tenths found once; its top ten account for approximately 2%. The sequencing input was peripheral blood. The receptor set was obtained from a man younger than 35 with active or convalescent COVID-19.

This clone turned up a few times. The chain uses TRBV27 and TRBJ2-1; D uncertain. Germline loops: CDR1 MNHEY, CDR2 SMNVEV (reference sequence). CDR3 length equals 13 residues. V lost 5 bases, J lost 3 bases, and 8 bases lay in between. CDR3 sequence reads: CASSPTHYNEQFF. The DNA for the CDR3 is TGTGCCAGCAGTCCAACTCACTACAATGAGCAGTTCTTC.

In this sample, this clone turned up a few times. The chain combines TRBV6-5 with TRBJ2-7, with 7 bases identical to TRBD1. The trim removed 5 bases at V and 4 bases at J, leaving 8 bases unmatched. CDR3 size: 14 residues. Germline V gene sequence: CDR1 MNHEY, CDR2 SVGAGI. CDR3 amino acids: CASSKQGTGYEQYF. The CDR3 DNA reads as TGTGCCAGCAGTAAACAGGGGACGGGGTACGAGCAGTACTTC.

As DNA, the CDR3 is TGTGCCAGCAGTGGACTAGCGGGAGAGACCCAAGAGACCCAGTACTTC. Translated: CASSGLAGETQETQYF. The chain carries TRBV3-1 (or the pseudogene TRBV3-2) and TRBJ2-5, with TRBD2 matching over 13 bases. CDR1 is LGHDT, CDR2 YNNKEL, per germline (reference sequence). The CDR3 totals 16 residues. J was trimmed by 1 base and V by 6 bases; bases with no gene match: 5.

The rearrangement uses TRBV5-6 and TRBJ1-2; D unclear. Looked up from germline, CDR1 is SGHDT and CDR2 is YYEEEE. CDR3 length: 14 amino acids. The V end lost 0 bases, the J end lost 3 bases, and 9 bases lay between the germline ends. The CDR3 here is CASSLVVSHYGYTF. The CDR3 DNA is TGTGCCAGCAGCTTGGTTGTCAGTCACTATGGCTACACCTTC. Drawing the rest from reference TRBV5-6 and TRBJ1-2, the complete variable domain is DAGVTQSPTHLIKTRGQQVTLRCSPKSGHDTVSWYQQALGQGPQFIFQYYEEEERQRGNFPDRFSGHQFPNYSSELNVNALLLGDSALYLCASSLVVSHYGYTFGSGTRLTVV.

The genes are TRBV7-6 and TRBJ2-5, with a tentative D call TRBD1 (5 bases). This CDR3 comprises 15 residues. CDR1 and CDR2 (germline): SGHVS, FNYEAQ. Trimming removed 0 bases at V and 2 bases at J, with 10 bases between. CDR3: CASSLAVDRQETQYF. The CDR3 DNA follows: TGTGCCAGCAGCTTAGCAGTCGACAGACAAGAGACCCAGTACTTC.

This clone occurred once. The V call is TRBV12-3 or TRBV12-4, the J call TRBJ2-7; D remains unclear. V lost 2 bases and J lost 2, with 7 bases in between. This CDR3 contains 13 residues. DNA of the CDR3: TGTGCCAGCAGTTTACTAACCCCCTACGAGCAGTACTTC. Translating gives CASSLLTPYEQYF.

A word on this clone: One end of the junction varies from germline; a read error may be responsible. The chain is built from TRBV19 and TRBJ2-7; D is perhaps TRBD1 (6 bases). Germline V gives CDR1 LNHDA, CDR2 SQIVND (reference sequence). The CDR3 is 14 residues long. The CDR3 is CASSIQGFGNEQHF. The CDR3, as DNA: TGTGCCAGTAGTATTCAGGGGTTCGGGAACGAGCAGCACTTC.

The chain employs TRBV5-6 and TRBJ2-7, with 12 bases aligning to TRBD1. Germline CDR1 and CDR2: SGHDT and YYEEEE. The CDR3 is 17 amino acids. V shed 0 bases, J shed 2 bases, and the junction held 6 bases outside the gene matches. As DNA, the CDR3 is TGTGCCAGCAGCTTGGGGGACAGGGGGCTCTTAACCTACGAGCAGTACTTC. Residues: CASSLGDRGLLTYEQYF.

The chain has TRBV19 and TRBJ1-2; D might be TRBD1 (5 bases). CDR3 length: 13 residues. V lost 4 bases to trimming and J lost 11 bases, with 17 bases between them. Germline CDR1 and CDR2: LNHDA and SQIVND (reference sequence). The CDR3 sequence is CASSTTSLTAYTF. The CDR3 nucleotides are TGTGCCAGTAGTACGACTAGTTTGACAGCGTACACCTTC.

The rearrangement links TRBV10-3 to TRBJ2-5; TRBD2 aligns across 14 bases. The germline gives CDR1 ENHRY, CDR2 SYGVKD. Trimming at V came to 6 bases and at J to 2 bases, leaving 5 bases not matched to a gene. This CDR3 region has 16 residues. The CDR3, as DNA: TGTGCCATCAGGGGGACTAGCGGGGGATTTCAAGAGACCCAGTACTTC. Its translation: CAIRGTSGGFQETQYF.

The J gene is TRBJ1-2, the V gene TRBV2, with 7 bases that match TRBD1. J was trimmed by 8 bases and V by 6 bases; bases with no gene match: 6. The germline V gene has CDR1 SNHLY and CDR2 FYNNEI. This CDR3 has 12 residues. The DNA for the CDR3 is TGTGCCAGCAGCCGGGAGGGGGCGGGCTACACCTTC. This translates into CASSREGAGYTF.

V usage is TRBV18 and J usage is TRBJ1-1, with unresolved D. Trimming pared 0 bases from V and 6 bases from J, leaving 11 bases between. There are 14 residues in the CDR3. The germline V gene has CDR1 KGHSH and CDR2 LQKENI. Written as DNA, the CDR3 is TGTGCCAGCTCACCACCGGTGATGGCGGCTGAAGCTTTCTTT. Its translation: CASSPPVMAAEAFF.

The table lists this clone with a few counts. The chain recombines TRBV27 with TRBJ1-1; possibly TRBD1 for D (5 bases). The CDR3 contains 13 residues. V was trimmed by 0 bases and J by 8 bases, leaving 10 bases between them. Per the germline V gene, CDR1 is MNHEY and CDR2 is SMNVEV (reference sequence). The CDR3 region is CASSLSGGGEAFF. CDR3 nucleotides: TGTGCCAGCAGTTTATCAGGTGGGGGGGAAGCTTTCTTT.

The chain is built from TRBV9 and TRBJ1-2, with a weak D call TRBD1 (6 bases). The CDR3 runs to 14 residues. Germline lookup yields CDR1 SGDLS and CDR2 YYNGEE. Trimming shortened V by 6 bases and J by 2 bases, and 14 bases separated the two germline ends. The CDR3 DNA is TGTGCCAGCACCCCCGGGGACAACAACTATGGCTACACCTTC. Translating it yields CASTPGDNNYGYTF. Together with reference TRBV9 and TRBJ1-2, the CDR3 gives the full variable domain: DSGVTQTPKHLITATGQRVTLRCSPRSGDLSVYWYQQSLDQGLQFLIQYYNGEERAKGNILERFSAQQFPDLHSELNLSSLELGDSALYFCASTPGDNNYGYTFGSGTRLTVV.

The rearrangement joins TRBV5-1 to TRBJ2-7; D remains ambiguous. Trimming left V 0 bases short and J 6 bases short, with 7 bases between. The CDR3 has 12 amino acids. Looked up from germline, CDR1 is SGHRS and CDR2 is YFSETQ. The CDR3 sequence is CASSLDLFEQYF. In nucleotides, the CDR3 is TGCGCCAGCAGCTTGGATCTTTTCGAGCAGTACTTC.

This clone was detected a few times. J is TRBJ1-2 and V is TRBV2; D is uncertain. V shed 3 bases and J shed 5 bases, with 4 bases lying between them. CDR1 SNHLY and CDR2 FYNNEI come from the germline V gene. The CDR3 is made up of 11 amino acids. The CDR3 loop is CASSDPYGYTF. As DNA, the CDR3 is TGTGCCAGCAGTGATCCGTATGGCTACACCTTC.

The J gene is TRBJ2-1, the V gene TRBV9, with 13 bases that match TRBD2. Germline CDR1 is SGDLS and CDR2 is YYNGEE. This CDR3 is built from 15 residues. Trimming removed 8 bases from V and 7 bases from J; junction bases left unmatched: 9. The CDR3 DNA follows: TGTGCCAGTACCCAAGGACTAGCGGGAGTAAATGAGCAGTTCTTC. It codes for CASTQGLAGVNEQFF.

The chain carries TRBV6-2 or TRBV6-3 and TRBJ1-2; D is unclear. Germline loops: CDR1 MNHEY, CDR2 SVGEGT. V was clipped by 3 bases and J by 4 bases, with 9 bases between them. The CDR3 is made up of 13 amino acids. CDR3 coding DNA: TGTGCCAGCAGTTATATCGGGAGCTATGGCTACACCTTC. Translation: CASSYIGSYGYTF.

CDR3 amino acids: CASSYTRGVEAFF. CDR3 nucleotide sequence: TGTGCCAGCAGTTATACACGGGGTGTTGAAGCTTTCTTT. V and J are TRBV6-6 and TRBJ1-1, with no clear D. Germline V gives CDR1 MNHNY, CDR2 SVGAGI (reference sequence). CDR3 length: 13 residues. Trimming shortened V by 3 bases and J by 7 bases, and 12 bases separated the two germline ends.

The rearrangement uses TRBV6-2 or TRBV6-3 and TRBJ1-3; a weak D match, TRBD1 (6 bases). Germline loops: CDR1 MNHEY, CDR2 SVGEGT. V was shortened by 6 bases and J by 8 bases, with 23 bases between the two germline ends. This CDR3 comprises 16 residues. The CDR3 protein is CASSRPPGTFWDTIYF. CDR3 DNA sequence: TGTGCCAGCAGCCGACCGCCCGGGACATTTTGGGACACCATATATTTT.